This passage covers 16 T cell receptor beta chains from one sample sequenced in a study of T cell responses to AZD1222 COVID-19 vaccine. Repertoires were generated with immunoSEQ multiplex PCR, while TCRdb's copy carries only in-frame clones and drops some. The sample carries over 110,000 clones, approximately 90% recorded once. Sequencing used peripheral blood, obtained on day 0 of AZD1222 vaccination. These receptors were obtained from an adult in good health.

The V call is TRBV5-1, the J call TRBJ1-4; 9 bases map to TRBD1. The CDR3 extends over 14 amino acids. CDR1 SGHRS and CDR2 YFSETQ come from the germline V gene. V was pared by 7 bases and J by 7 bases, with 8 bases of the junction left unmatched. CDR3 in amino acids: CASGQGQGSEKLFF. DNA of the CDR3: TGCGCCAGCGGCCAGGGACAGGGCTCTGAAAAACTGTTTTTT.

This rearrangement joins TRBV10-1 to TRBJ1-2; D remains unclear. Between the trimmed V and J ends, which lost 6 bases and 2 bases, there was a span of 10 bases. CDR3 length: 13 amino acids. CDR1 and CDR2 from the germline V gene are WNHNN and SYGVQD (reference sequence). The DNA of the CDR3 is TGCGCCAGCAGCGCGGGGAGGAACTATGGCTACACCTTC. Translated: CASSAGRNYGYTF.

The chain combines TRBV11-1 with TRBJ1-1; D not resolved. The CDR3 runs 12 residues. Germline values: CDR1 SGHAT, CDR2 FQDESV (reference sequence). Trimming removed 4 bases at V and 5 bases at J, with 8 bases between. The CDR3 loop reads CASSSDGTEAFF. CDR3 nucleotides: TGTGCCAGCAGCTCGGATGGGACTGAAGCTTTCTTT. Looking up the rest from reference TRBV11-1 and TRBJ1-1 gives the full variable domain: EAEVAQSPRYKITEKSQAVAFWCDPISGHATLYWYRQILGQGPELLVQFQDESVVDDSQLPKDRFSAERLKGVDSTLKIQPAELGDSAMYLCASSSDGTEAFFGQGTRLTVV.

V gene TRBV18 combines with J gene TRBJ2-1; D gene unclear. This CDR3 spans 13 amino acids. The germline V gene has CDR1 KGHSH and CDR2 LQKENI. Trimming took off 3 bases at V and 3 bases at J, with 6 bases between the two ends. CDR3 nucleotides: TGTGCCAGCTCACCCTCCCTCTACAATGAGCAGTTCTTC. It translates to CASSPSLYNEQFF.

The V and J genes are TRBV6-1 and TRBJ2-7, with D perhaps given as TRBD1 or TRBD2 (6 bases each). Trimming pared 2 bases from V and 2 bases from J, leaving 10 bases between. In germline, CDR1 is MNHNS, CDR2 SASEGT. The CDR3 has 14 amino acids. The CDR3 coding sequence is TGTGCCAGCAGTGAACCGGGGGCAACCTACGAGCAGTACTTC. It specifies CASSEPGATYEQYF.

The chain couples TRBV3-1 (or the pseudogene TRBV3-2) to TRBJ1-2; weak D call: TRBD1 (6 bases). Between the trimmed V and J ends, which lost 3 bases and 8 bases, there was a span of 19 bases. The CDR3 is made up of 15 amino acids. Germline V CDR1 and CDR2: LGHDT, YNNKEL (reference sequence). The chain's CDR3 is CASSHGGAGVLGYTF. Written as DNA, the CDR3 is TGTGCCAGCAGCCACGGGGGTGCAGGGGTATTAGGCTACACCTTC.

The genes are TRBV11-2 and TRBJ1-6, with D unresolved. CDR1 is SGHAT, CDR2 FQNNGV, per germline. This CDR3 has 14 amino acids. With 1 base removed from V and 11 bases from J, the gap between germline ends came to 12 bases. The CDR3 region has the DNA TGTGCCAGCAGCTTAGGGTCGAAACTAACACCCCTCCACTTT. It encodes CASSLGSKLTPLHF.

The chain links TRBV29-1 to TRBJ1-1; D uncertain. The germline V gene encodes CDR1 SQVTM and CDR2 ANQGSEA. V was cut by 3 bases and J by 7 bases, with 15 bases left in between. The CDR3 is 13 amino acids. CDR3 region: CSVDRAKGGEAFF. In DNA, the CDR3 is TGCAGCGTTGATCGAGCTAAGGGTGGTGAAGCTTTCTTT.

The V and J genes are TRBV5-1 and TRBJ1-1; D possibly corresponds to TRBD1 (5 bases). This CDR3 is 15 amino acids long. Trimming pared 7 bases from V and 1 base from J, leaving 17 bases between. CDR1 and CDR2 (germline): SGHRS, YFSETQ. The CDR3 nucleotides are TGCGCCAGCGAGCGTGAGGGGATCGGGAACACTGAAGCTTTCTTT. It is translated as CASEREGIGNTEAFF.

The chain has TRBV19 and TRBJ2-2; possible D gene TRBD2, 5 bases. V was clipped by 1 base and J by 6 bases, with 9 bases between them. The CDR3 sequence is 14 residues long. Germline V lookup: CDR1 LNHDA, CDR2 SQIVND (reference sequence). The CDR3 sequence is CASSIAGGSGELFF. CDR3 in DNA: TGTGCCAGTAGTATAGCAGGAGGTTCCGGGGAGCTGTTTTTT.

The CDR3 nucleotides read TGTGCCAGCAGTCGCAATTGGGGGCAGACAGCCTACGAGCAGTACTTC. Residues: CASSRNWGQTAYEQYF. The chain links TRBV6-2 or TRBV6-3 to TRBJ2-7, with D perhaps matching TRBD1 (6 bases). The length of the CDR3 is 16 residues. Trimming removed 5 bases from V and 2 bases from J, with 19 bases in between. The germline CDR1 and CDR2 sequences are MNHEY and SVGEGT.

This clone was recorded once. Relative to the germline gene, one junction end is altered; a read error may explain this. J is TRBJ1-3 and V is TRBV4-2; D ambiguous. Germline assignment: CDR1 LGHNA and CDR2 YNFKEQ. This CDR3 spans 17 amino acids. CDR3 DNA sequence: TGTACCAGCAGCCCCAATCACGGCAGGATAACTGGAAACACCATATATTTT. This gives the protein CTSSPNHGRITGNTIYF.

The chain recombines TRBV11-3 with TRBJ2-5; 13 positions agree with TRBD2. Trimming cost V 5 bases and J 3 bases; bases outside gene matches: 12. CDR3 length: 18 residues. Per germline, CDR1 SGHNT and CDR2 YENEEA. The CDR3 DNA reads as TGTGCCAGCAGCCCTACCAAAGGACTAGCGGGAGTAGAAGAGACCCAGTACTTC. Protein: CASSPTKGLAGVEETQYF.

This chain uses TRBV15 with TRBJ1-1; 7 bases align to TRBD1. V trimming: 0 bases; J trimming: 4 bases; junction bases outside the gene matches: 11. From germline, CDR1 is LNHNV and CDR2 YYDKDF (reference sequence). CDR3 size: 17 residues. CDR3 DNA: TGTGCCACCAGCAGAGATATCACTTACAGGGGATCCACTGAAGCTTTCTTT. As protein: CATSRDITYRGSTEAFF.

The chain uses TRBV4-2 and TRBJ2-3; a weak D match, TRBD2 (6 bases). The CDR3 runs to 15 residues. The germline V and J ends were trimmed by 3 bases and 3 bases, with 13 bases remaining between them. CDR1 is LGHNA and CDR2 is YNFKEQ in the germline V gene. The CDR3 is CASSQTAGWTDTQYF. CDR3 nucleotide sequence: TGTGCCAGCAGCCAGACAGCGGGTTGGACAGATACGCAGTATTTT.

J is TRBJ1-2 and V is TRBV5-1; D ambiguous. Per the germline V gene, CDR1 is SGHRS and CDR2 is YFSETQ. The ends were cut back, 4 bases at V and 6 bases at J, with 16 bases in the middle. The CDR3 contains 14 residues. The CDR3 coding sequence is TGCGCCAGCAGCGCAGGAGATCCCGAGGATGGCTACACCTTC. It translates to CASSAGDPEDGYTF.